The 20 T cell receptor beta chains below were found in one sample sequenced in a study of PD-1 blockade in classical Hodgkin lymphoma. Time point noted: cycle 4 day 1 (C4D1), after less than seven weeks of nivolumab. All patients relapsed after autologous stem cell transplantation, and brentuximab vedotin exposure varied. Magnetic depletion of unwanted cells isolated CD4+ T cells from thawed PBMCs. Produced via immunoSEQ multiplex PCR; TCRdb's table is partial and in-frame only. This table has 5,000 or so clones, 75% to 85% appearing once. The source material was CD4+ T cells from blood, sampled before the fourth cycle of nivolumab. These receptors were collected from a human donor with classical Hodgkin lymphoma.

The gene calls are TRBV18 and TRBJ2-5; TRBD1 matches 9 bases. The trim removed 6 bases at V and 5 bases at J, leaving 7 bases unmatched. The CDR3 sequence is 14 residues long. The germline V gene encodes CDR1 KGHSH and CDR2 LQKENI. The CDR3 nucleotides read TGTGCCAGCTCTAGGACAGGGGTCCAGGAGACCCAGTACTTC. Amino acids: CASSRTGVQETQYF.

This clone was found once. This chain links TRBV28 with TRBJ1-2, with D perhaps matching TRBD1 (6 bases). Germline values: CDR1 MDHEN, CDR2 SYDVKM. The CDR3 is made up of 16 amino acids. V shed 5 bases and J shed 1 base, with 17 bases lying between them. The CDR3 DNA reads as TGTGCCAGCAGTCCTCCCTGGGGGCGCGGTAACTATGGCTACACCTTC. Protein: CASSPPWGRGNYGYTF.

The rearrangement links TRBV7-2 to TRBJ2-2; D is possibly TRBD2 (6 bases). The V end lost 6 bases, the J end lost 1 base, and 9 bases lay between the germline ends. In germline, CDR1 is SGHTA, CDR2 FQGNSA. The CDR3 is 14 residues long. The CDR3 spells CASSWGVNTGELFF. CDR3 sequence (DNA): TGTGCCAGCAGTTGGGGGGTGAACACCGGGGAGCTGTTTTTT. The full variable domain, completed using reference TRBV7-2 and TRBJ2-2, is GAGVSQSPSNKVTEKGKDVELRCDPISGHTALYWYRQSLGQGLEFLIYFQGNSAPDKSGLPSDRFSAERTGGSVSTLTIQRTQQEDSAVYLCASSWGVNTGELFFGEGSRLTVL.

The chain joins TRBV11-1 to TRBJ2-2; D uncertain. Germline loops: CDR1 SGHAT, CDR2 FQDESV (reference sequence). Trimming left V 1 base short and J 4 bases short, with 4 bases between. The CDR3 is made up of 13 amino acids. Here the CDR3 reads CASSLEGTGELFF. For the CDR3, the DNA is TGTGCCAGCAGCTTAGAGGGCACCGGGGAGCTGTTTTTT. Together with reference TRBV11-1 and TRBJ2-2, the CDR3 gives the full variable domain: EAEVAQSPRYKITEKSQAVAFWCDPISGHATLYWYRQILGQGPELLVQFQDESVVDDSQLPKDRFSAERLKGVDSTLKIQPAELGDSAMYLCASSLEGTGELFFGEGSRLTVL.

The CDR3 DNA sequence: TGTGCCAGTACAGGGCCCACTCGTAACACCGGGGAGCTGTTTTTT. This translates into CASTGPTRNTGELFF. The chain is built from TRBV19 and TRBJ2-2; a weak D match, TRBD1 (5 bases). The ends were cut back, 7 bases at V and 2 bases at J, with 14 bases in the middle. The CDR3 is 15 residues long. Looked up from germline, CDR1 is LNHDA and CDR2 is SQIVND (reference sequence).

In regard to this clone: A read error may account for a junction end that differs from germline. The V and J genes are TRBV5-8 and TRBJ2-7; possible D gene TRBD1, 6 bases. The germline gives CDR1 SGHTS, CDR2 YDEGEE. The CDR3 consists of 16 residues. The CDR3 region is CASSSGDRILSHEQYF. In nucleotides, the CDR3 is TGTGCCAGCAGCTCCGGAGACAGGATCCTCTCCCACGAGCAGTACTTC.

The V and J genes are TRBV7-9 and TRBJ1-5, with 8 bases matching TRBD1. The trim removed 5 bases at V and 2 bases at J, leaving 11 bases unmatched. Germline values: CDR1 SEHNR, CDR2 FQNEAQ (reference sequence). The CDR3 totals 17 residues. The CDR3 loop reads CASSPGRGQGGNQPQHF. DNA of the CDR3: TGTGCCAGCAGCCCCGGCAGGGGGCAGGGCGGCAATCAGCCCCAGCATTTT.

V gene TRBV5-1 combines with J gene TRBJ2-3; 10 bases fit TRBD2. CDR3 length: 15 residues. Germline assignment: CDR1 SGHRS and CDR2 YFSETQ. Trimming at V came to 0 bases and at J to 5 bases, leaving 3 bases not matched to a gene. The CDR3 protein is CASSLASGGIDTQYF. CDR3 nucleotides: TGCGCCAGCAGCTTGGCTAGCGGGGGTATAGATACGCAGTATTTT.

This rearrangement joins TRBV15 to TRBJ2-7, with 10 bases that match TRBD1. Germline CDR1 reads LNHNV; CDR2 reads YYDKDF (reference sequence). This CDR3 has 14 amino acids. Germline trimming cut 5 bases from V and 1 base from J; bases unmatched to any gene: 2. The DNA of the CDR3 is TGTGCCACCAGCCGGGACAGGGGATCCTACGAGCAGTACTTC. Encoded protein: CATSRDRGSYEQYF.

In this sample, this clone turned up once. V and J are TRBV7-2 and TRBJ2-3; 7 bases fit TRBD2. The CDR3 is 14 amino acids. V was clipped by 6 bases and J by 0 bases; unmatched bases: 3. Germline V gene data show CDR1 as SGHTA and CDR2 as FQGNSA. The CDR3, as DNA: TGTGCCAGCAGGGGACTATCTAGCACAGATACGCAGTATTTT. Its protein product is CASRGLSSTDTQYF. The variable domain in full, with the rest retrieved from reference TRBV7-2 and TRBJ2-3, is GAGVSQSPSNKVTEKGKDVELRCDPISGHTALYWYRQSLGQGLEFLIYFQGNSAPDKSGLPSDRFSAERTGGSVSTLTIQRTQQEDSAVYLCASRGLSSTDTQYFGPGTRLTVL.

This clone was counted between two and nine times. The CDR3 is CASSYSGEGGYTF. CDR3 coding DNA: TGTGCCAGCAGTTACTCTGGGGAAGGTGGCTACACCTTC. The chain is built from TRBV6-5 and TRBJ1-2; D gene unclear. V was pared by 0 bases and J by 7 bases, with 9 bases between. The CDR3 contains 13 residues. Germline assignment: CDR1 MNHEY and CDR2 SVGAGI.

The gene calls are TRBV2 and TRBJ2-7, with D possibly matching TRBD2 (6 bases). Germline values: CDR1 SNHLY, CDR2 FYNNEI. This CDR3 has 15 residues. Trimming pared 6 bases from V and 0 bases from J, leaving 15 bases between. Here the CDR3 reads CASRTYRGNSYEQYF. The DNA for the CDR3 is TGTGCCAGCAGGACCTATCGGGGGAACTCCTACGAGCAGTACTTC.

This chain links TRBV5-3 with TRBJ1-5, with D hard to call. TRBV5-3 is assigned to the ORF class and has an uncertain function. Trimming pared 8 bases from V and 0 bases from J, leaving 3 bases between. This CDR3 has 11 residues. CDR3 in amino acids: CASHSNQPQHF. As DNA, the CDR3 is TGTGCCAGCCATAGCAATCAGCCCCAGCATTTT.

The V and J genes are TRBV4-1 and TRBJ2-2; D is possibly TRBD2 (6 bases). Germline V lookup: CDR1 MGHRA, CDR2 YSYEKL. CDR3 length: 15 amino acids. V lost 4 bases and J 6 bases, leaving 15 bases between the germline ends. DNA of the CDR3: TGCGCCAGCAGCCTAGATACTAGCAGGCCCGGGGAGCTGTTTTTT. It specifies CASSLDTSRPGELFF.

The V call is TRBV7-8, the J call TRBJ2-5, with D tentatively TRBD2 (5 bases). The germline V gene encodes CDR1 SGHVS and CDR2 FQNEAQ. V gave up 5 bases and J gave up 4 bases, with 23 bases separating them. The CDR3 totals 17 residues. The CDR3 region is CASSPETDSEERETQYF. As DNA, the CDR3 is TGTGCCAGCAGCCCCGAGACGGACTCTGAGGAGAGAGAGACCCAGTACTTC. Supplemented by reference TRBV7-8 and TRBJ2-5, the full variable domain reads GAGVSQSPRYKVAKRGQDVALRCDPISGHVSLFWYQQALGQGPEFLTYFQNEAQLDKSGLPSDRFFAERPEGSVSTLKIQRTQQEDSAVYLCASSPETDSEERETQYFGPGTRLLVL.

The chain uses TRBV4-1 and TRBJ2-3, with D tentatively TRBD1 or TRBD2 (6 bases each). Germline CDR1 and CDR2: MGHRA and YSYEKL. Trimming removed 8 bases at V and 4 bases at J, with 19 bases between. The CDR3 extends over 15 amino acids. CDR3 sequence reads: CASWDLLGGADTQYF. CDR3 DNA: TGCGCCAGCTGGGACCTCTTGGGGGGCGCAGATACGCAGTATTTT.

This clone was counted a few times. This chain uses TRBV7-8 with TRBJ1-2; no reliable D call. The CDR3 consists of 14 residues. CDR1 is SGHVS, CDR2 FQNEAQ, per germline. V lost 1 base and J lost 7, with 13 bases in between. CDR3 in DNA: TGTGCCAGCAGCTTAGGTCTCGAATTGGTTGGCTACACCTTC. It translates to CASSLGLELVGYTF.

The V call is TRBV28, the J call TRBJ2-1; TRBD2 might be the D (5 bases). The V end lost 6 bases, the J end lost 12 bases, and 30 bases lay between the germline ends. This CDR3 spans 17 amino acids. CDR1 MDHEN and CDR2 SYDVKM come from the germline V gene. The CDR3 sequence is CASRRSSLHGPPGGQFF. DNA of the CDR3: TGTGCCAGCAGGAGGAGCTCCCTACACGGCCCCCCAGGAGGGCAGTTCTTC.

V is TRBV4-3 and J is TRBJ2-7; D gene uncertain. From germline, CDR1 is LGHNA and CDR2 YSLEER. The CDR3 runs 13 residues. V lost 1 base, J lost 2 bases, and 6 bases lay in between. The CDR3 sequence is CASSQGIPYEQYF. In DNA form, the CDR3 reads TGCGCCAGCAGCCAAGGGATCCCCTACGAGCAGTACTTC.

This clone was counted between two and nine times. This rearrangement joins TRBV2 to TRBJ2-7; D is possibly TRBD1 (6 bases). V lost 7 bases to trimming and J lost 0 bases, with 7 bases between them. Germline CDR1 is SNHLY and CDR2 is FYNNEI. CDR3 length equals 12 residues. CDR3 loop: CASKGDSYEQYF. The DNA for the CDR3 is TGTGCCAGCAAGGGGGACTCCTACGAGCAGTACTTC.